This section outlines one T cell receptor beta chain sequence together with its context. Its antigen is still unknown. These data are taken from a study of T cell responses to AZD1222 COVID-19 vaccine. Study-level results: At baseline, just 6 or 7 AZD1222 recipients tested seropositive. Repertoires were sampled only after the peak T cell response.

In germline, CDR1 is PRHDT, CDR2 FYEKMQ (reference sequence). Trimming stripped 3 bases from V and 4 bases from J, with 8 bases between. This CDR3 is built from 13 residues. Sequencing used immunoSEQ multiplex PCR; TCRdb keeps in-frame clones, though not all of them. The data contain some 120,000 clones, more than 85% of them singletons. The sample consisted of peripheral blood, taken on day 0 of MenACWY control vaccination. V usage is TRBV13 and J usage is TRBJ2-3; either TRBD1 or TRBD2 may fit D (5 bases each). This sequence was found in an adult in good health. The CDR3 protein is CASSFGAADTQYF. The CDR3 DNA reads as TGTGCCAGCAGCTTCGGGGCTGCAGATACGCAGTATTTT.